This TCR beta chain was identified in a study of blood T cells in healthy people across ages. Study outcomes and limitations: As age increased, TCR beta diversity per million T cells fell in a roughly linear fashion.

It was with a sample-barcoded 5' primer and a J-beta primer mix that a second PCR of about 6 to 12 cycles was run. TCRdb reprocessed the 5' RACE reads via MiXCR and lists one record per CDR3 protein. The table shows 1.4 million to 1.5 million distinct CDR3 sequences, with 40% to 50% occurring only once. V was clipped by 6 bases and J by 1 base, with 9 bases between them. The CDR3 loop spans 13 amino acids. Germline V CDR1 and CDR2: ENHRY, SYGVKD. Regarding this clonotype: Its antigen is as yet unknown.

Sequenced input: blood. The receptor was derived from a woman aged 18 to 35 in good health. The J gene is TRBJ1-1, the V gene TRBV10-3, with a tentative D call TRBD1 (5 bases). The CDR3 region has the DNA TGTGCCATCAGGGGACTGCCGAACACTGAAGCTTTCTTT. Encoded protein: CAIRGLPNTEAFF.